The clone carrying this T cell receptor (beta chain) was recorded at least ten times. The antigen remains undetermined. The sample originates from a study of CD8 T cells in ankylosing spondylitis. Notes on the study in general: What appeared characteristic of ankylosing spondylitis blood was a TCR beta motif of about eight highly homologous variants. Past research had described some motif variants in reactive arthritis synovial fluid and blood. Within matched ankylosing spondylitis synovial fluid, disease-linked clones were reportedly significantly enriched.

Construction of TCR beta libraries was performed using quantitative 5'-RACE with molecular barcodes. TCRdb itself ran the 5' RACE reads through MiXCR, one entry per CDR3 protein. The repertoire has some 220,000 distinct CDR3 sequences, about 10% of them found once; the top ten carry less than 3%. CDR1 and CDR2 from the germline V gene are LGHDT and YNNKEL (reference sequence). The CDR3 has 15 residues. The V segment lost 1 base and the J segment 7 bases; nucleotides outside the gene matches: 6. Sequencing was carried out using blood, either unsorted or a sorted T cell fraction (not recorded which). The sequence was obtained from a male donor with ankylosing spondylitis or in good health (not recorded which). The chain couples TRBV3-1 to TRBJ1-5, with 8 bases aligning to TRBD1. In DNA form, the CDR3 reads TGTGCCAGCAGCCAAGCCTCAGGGGGCGGCCAGCCCCAGCATTTT. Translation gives CASSQASGGGQPQHF.